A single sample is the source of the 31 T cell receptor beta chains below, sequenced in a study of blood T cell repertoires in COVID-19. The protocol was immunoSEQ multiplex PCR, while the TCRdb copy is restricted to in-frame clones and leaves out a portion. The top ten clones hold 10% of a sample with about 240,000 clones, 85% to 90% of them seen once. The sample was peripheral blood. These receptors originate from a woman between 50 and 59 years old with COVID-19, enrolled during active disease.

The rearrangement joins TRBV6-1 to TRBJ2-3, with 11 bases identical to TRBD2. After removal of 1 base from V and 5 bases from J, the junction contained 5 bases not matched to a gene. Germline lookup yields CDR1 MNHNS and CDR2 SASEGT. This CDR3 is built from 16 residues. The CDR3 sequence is CASSEGLAGFGDTQYF. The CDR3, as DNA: TGTGCCAGCAGTGAAGGACTAGCGGGGTTTGGAGATACGCAGTATTTT.

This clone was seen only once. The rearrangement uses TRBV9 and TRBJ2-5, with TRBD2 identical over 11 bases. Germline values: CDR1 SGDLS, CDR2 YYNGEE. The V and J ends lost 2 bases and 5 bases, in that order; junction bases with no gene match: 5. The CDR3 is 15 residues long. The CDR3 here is CASSVSGGAGETQYF. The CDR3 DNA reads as TGTGCCAGCAGCGTTAGCGGGGGGGCCGGTGAGACCCAGTACTTC.

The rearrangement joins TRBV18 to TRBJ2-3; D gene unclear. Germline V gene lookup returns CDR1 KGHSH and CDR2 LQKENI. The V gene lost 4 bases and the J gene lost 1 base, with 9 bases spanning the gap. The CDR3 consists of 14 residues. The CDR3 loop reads CASSLLRGTDTQYF. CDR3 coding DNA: TGTGCCAGCTCACTTTTACGGGGCACAGATACGCAGTATTTT.

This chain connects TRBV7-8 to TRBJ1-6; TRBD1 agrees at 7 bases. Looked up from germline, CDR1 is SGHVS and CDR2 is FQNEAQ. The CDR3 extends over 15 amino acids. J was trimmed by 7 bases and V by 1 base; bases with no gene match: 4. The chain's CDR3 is CASSLGNRGNSPLHF. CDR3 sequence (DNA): TGTGCCAGCAGCTTAGGAAACAGGGGAAATTCACCCCTCCACTTT.

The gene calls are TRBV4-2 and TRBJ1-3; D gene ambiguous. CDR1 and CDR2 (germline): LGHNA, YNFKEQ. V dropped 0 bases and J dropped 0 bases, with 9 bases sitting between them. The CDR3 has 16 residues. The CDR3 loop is CASSQESRSSGNTIYF. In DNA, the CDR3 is TGTGCCAGCAGCCAAGAATCGAGGAGCTCTGGAAACACCATATATTTT.

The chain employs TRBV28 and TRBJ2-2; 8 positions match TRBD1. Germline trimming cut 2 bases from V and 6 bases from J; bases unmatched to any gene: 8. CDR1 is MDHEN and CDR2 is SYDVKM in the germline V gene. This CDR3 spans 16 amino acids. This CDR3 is CASSLTGGGLAGELFF. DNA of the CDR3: TGTGCCAGCAGTTTAACAGGGGGTGGTTTAGCCGGGGAGCTGTTTTTT.

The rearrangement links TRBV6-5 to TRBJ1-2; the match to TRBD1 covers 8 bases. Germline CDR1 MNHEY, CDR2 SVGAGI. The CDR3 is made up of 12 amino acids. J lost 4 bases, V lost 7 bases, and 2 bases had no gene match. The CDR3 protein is CASKGQAYGYTF. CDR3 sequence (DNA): TGTGCCAGCAAGGGACAGGCCTATGGCTACACCTTC.

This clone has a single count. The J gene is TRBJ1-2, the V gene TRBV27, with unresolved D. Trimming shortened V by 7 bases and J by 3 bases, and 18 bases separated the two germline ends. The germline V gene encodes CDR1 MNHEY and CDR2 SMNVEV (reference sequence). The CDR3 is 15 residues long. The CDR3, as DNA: TGTGCCAGCACCCCAGACATTCGCCGACACTATGGCTACACCTTC. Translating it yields CASTPDIRRHYGYTF.

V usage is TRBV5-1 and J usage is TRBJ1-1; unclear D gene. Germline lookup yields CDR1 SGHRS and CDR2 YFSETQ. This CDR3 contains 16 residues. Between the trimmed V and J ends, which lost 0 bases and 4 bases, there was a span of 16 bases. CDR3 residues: CASSLEFGITGTEAFF. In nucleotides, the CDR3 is TGCGCCAGCAGCTTGGAGTTCGGGATAACGGGCACTGAAGCTTTCTTT. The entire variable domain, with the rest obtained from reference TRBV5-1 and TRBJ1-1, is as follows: KAGVTQTPRYLIKTRGQQVTLSCSPISGHRSVSWYQQTPGQGLQFLFEYFSETQRNKGNFPGRFSGRQFSNSRSEMNVSTLELGDSALYLCASSLEFGITGTEAFFGQGTRLTVV.

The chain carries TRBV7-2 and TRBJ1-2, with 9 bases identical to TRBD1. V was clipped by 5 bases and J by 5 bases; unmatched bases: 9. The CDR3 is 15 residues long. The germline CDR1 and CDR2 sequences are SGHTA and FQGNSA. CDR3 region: CASSAYSGTGYGYTF. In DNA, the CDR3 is TGTGCCAGCAGCGCTTATTCCGGGACAGGGTATGGCTACACCTTC.

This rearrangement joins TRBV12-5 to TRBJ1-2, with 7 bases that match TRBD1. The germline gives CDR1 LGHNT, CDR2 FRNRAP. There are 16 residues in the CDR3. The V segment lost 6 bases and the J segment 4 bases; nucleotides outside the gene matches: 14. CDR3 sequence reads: CASGQTGQANLYGYTF. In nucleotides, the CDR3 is TGTGCTAGTGGCCAGACCGGACAGGCGAACCTCTATGGCTACACCTTC.

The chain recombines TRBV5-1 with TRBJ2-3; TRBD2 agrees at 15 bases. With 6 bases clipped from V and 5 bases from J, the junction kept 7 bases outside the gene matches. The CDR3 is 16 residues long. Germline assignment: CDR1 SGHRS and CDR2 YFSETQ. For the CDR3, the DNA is TGCGCCAGCATGATGGGACTAGCGGGGGGCCTAGATACGCAGTATTTT. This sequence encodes CASMMGLAGGLDTQYF.

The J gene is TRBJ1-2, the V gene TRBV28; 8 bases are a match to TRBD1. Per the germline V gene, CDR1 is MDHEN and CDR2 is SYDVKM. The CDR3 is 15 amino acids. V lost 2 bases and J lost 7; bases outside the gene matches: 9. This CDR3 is CASSLNGAGGIGYTF. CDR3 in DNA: TGTGCCAGCAGTTTAAACGGTGCAGGGGGCATTGGCTACACCTTC.

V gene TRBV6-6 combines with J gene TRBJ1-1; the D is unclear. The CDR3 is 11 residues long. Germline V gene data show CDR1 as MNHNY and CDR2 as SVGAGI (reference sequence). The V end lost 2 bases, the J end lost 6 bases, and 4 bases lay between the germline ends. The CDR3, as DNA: TGTGCCAGCAGTTACAGAGCTGAAGCTTTCTTT. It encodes CASSYRAEAFF.

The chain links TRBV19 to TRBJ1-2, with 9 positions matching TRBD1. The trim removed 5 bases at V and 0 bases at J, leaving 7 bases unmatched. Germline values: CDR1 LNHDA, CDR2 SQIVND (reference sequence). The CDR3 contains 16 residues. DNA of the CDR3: TGTGCCAGTAGTCCCCGGGACAGGGCCCCTAACTATGGCTACACCTTC. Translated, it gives CASSPRDRAPNYGYTF.

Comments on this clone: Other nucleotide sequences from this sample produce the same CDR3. The CDR3, as DNA: TGTGCCAGCAGCGTAGGACAGGGACAAGAGACCCAGTACTTC. It is translated as CASSVGQGQETQYF. The chain is built from TRBV9 and TRBJ2-5; 7 nucleotides line up with TRBD1. Germline-derived CDR1 and CDR2 are SGDLS and YYNGEE. The length of the CDR3 is 14 residues. V was pared by 0 bases and J by 2 bases, with 1 base of the junction left unmatched.

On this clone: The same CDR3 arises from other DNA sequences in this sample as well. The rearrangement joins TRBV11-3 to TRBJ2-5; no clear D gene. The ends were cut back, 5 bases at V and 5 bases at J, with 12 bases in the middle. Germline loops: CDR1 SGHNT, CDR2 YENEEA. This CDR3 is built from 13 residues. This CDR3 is CASSLSSLETQYF. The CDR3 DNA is TGTGCCAGCAGCCTAAGCTCGTTGGAGACCCAGTACTTC.

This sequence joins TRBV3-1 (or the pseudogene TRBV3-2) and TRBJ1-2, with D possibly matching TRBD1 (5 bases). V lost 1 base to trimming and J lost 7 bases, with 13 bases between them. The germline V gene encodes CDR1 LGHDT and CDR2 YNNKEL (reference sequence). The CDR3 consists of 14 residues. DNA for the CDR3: TGTGCCAGCAGCCAAGGCGGGGGGATCGGTGGCTACACCTTC. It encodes CASSQGGGIGGYTF.

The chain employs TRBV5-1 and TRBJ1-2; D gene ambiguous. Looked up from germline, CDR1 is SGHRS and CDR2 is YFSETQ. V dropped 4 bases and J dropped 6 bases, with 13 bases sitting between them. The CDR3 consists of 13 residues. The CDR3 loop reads CASSPLSGDGYTF. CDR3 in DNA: TGCGCCAGCAGCCCGTTATCGGGAGATGGCTACACCTTC.

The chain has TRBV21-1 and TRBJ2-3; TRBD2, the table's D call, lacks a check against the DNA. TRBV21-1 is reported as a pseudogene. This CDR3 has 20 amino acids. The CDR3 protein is CASSLKTLAGGPLDTDTQYF. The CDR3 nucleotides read TGTGCCAGCAGCCTAAAGACACTAGCGGGGGGGCCGTTAGATACAGATACGCAGTATTTT.

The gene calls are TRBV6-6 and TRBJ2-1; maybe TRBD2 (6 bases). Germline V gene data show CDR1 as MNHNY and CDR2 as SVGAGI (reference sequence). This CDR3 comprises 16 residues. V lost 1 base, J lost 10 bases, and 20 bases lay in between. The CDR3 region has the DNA TGTGCCAGCAGTTACTTGCAGCGGGTTCTCCCCGGGGAGCAGTTCTTC. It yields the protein CASSYLQRVLPGEQFF.

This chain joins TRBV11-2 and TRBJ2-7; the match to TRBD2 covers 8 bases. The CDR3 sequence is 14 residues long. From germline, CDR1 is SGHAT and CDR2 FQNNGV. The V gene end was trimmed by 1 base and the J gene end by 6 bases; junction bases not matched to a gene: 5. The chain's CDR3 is CASSLGSGGSEQYF. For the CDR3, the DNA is TGTGCCAGCAGCTTAGGGAGCGGGGGCAGCGAGCAGTACTTC.

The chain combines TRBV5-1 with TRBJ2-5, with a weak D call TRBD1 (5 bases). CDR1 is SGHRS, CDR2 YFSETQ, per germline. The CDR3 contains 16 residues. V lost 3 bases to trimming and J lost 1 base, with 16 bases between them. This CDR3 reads CASSSHDSYLQETQYF. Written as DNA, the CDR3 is TGCGCCAGCAGCTCCCACGACAGCTATCTCCAAGAGACCCAGTACTTC.

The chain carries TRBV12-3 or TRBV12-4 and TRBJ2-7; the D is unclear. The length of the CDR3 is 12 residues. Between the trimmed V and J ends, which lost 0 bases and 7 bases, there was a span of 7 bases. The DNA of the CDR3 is TGTGCCAGCAGTTTAGCCCCCTTAGAGCAGTACTTC. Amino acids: CASSLAPLEQYF.

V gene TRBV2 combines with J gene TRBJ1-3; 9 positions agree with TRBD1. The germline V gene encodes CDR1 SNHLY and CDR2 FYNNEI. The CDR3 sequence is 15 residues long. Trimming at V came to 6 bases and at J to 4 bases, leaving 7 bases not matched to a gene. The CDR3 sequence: CASRPGTGNGNTIYF. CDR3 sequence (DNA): TGTGCCAGCAGACCCGGGACAGGGAACGGAAACACCATATATTTT.

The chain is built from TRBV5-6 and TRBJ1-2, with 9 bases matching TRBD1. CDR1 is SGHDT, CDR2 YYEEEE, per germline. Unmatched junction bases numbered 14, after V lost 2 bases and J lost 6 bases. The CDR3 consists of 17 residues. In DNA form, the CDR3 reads TGTGCCAGCAGCTTTTTTTGGGGACAGGGAGTTTCGGATGGCTACACCTTC. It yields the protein CASSFFWGQGVSDGYTF.

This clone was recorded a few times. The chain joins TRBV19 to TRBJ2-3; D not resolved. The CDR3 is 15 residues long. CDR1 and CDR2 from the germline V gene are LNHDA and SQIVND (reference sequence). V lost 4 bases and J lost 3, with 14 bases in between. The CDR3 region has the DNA TGTGCCAGTAGTACCTCCAACAGAAGGACAGATACGCAGTATTTT. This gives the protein CASSTSNRRTDTQYF.

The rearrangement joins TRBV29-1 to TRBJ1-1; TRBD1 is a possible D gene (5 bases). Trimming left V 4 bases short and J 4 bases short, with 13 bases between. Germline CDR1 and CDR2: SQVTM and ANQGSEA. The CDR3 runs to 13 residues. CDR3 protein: CSVGVQGSTEAFF. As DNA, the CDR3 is TGCAGCGTTGGAGTCCAGGGAAGCACTGAAGCTTTCTTT. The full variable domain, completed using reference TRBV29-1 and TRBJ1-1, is SAVISQKPSRDICQRGTSLTIQCQVDSQVTMMFWYRQQPGQSLTLIATANQGSEATYESGFVIDKFPISRPNLTFSTLTVSNMSPEDSSIYLCSVGVQGSTEAFFGQGTRLTVV.

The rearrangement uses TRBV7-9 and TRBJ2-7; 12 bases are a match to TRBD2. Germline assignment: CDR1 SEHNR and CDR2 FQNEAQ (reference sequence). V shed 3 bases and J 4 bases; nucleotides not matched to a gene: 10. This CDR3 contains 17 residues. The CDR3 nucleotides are TGTGCCAGCAGCTTCGACCTGACGACTAGCGGGGGATACGAGCAGTACTTC. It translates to CASSFDLTTSGGYEQYF. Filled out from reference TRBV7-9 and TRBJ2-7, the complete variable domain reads DTGVSQNPRHKITKRGQNVTFRCDPISEHNRLYWYRQTLGQGPEFLTYFQNEAQLEKSRLLSDRFSAERPKGSFSTLEIQRTEQGDSAMYLCASSFDLTTSGGYEQYFGPGTRLTVT.

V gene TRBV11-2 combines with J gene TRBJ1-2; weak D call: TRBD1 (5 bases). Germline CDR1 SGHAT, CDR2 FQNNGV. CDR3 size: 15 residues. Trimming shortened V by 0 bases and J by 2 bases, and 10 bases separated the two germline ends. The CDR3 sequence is CASSLDPGGNYGYTF. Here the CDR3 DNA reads TGTGCCAGCAGCTTAGACCCCGGGGGAAACTATGGCTACACCTTC.

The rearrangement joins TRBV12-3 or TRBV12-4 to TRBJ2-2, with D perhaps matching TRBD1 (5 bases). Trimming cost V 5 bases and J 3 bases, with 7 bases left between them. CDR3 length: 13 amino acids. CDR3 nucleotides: TGTGCCAGCAGTACAGGACACACCGGGGAGCTGTTTTTT. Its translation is CASSTGHTGELFF.